The rows below give T cell receptor beta chains drawn from one sample of a study of cytomegalovirus exposure and HLA in healthy donors. Sequencing was performed with immunoSEQ multiplex PCR; in TCRdb, only in-frame clones are kept and a portion is missing. The repertoire table contains under 200,000 clones. Sequenced material: PBMCs. These receptors came from a man aged 25 to 40 in good health and CMV-seronegative. CDR3s include the opening cysteine and the closing phenylalanine or tryptophan. Fields, in order: J gene, D gene, V gene, CDR3 DNA, CDR3 protein. D genes are given only for firm matches.

J: TRBJ2-7; D: NA; V: TRBV7-9; DNA: TGTGCCAGCAGCTTAGGCGACTCCTACGAGCAGTACTTC; CDR3: CASSLGDSYEQYF
J: TRBJ2-7; D: NA; V: TRBV18; DNA: TGTGCCAGCTCACCACCGTCTCCGGGTCGTGAGCAGTACTTC; CDR3: CASSPPSPGREQYF
J: TRBJ1-1; D: NA; V: TRBV5-1; DNA: TGCGCCAGCAGCTTCCAGGGGAGCACTGAAGCTTTCTTT; CDR3: CASSFQGSTEAFF
J: TRBJ2-1; D: NA; V: TRBV30; DNA: TGTGCCTGGAGGGAAAATACAGGGTCCGTTGAGCAGTTCTTC; CDR3: CAWRENTGSVEQFF
J: TRBJ2-1; D: NA; V: TRBV29-1; DNA: TGCAGCGTTGAGGGCCAGACCGATGAGCAGTTCTTC; CDR3: CSVEGQTDEQFF
J: TRBJ2-7; D: NA; V: TRBV28; DNA: TGTGCCAGCACCTACTATGACGAGCAGTACTTC; CDR3: CASTYYDEQYF
J: TRBJ1-1; D: NA; V: TRBV7-9; DNA: TGTGCCAGCAGCTACAGGGCAGACACTGAAGCTTTCTTT; CDR3: CASSYRADTEAFF
J: TRBJ1-2; D: NA; V: TRBV5-8; DNA: TGTGCCAGCAGCTTTTCCGGGACAAATTATGGCTACACCTTC; CDR3: CASSFSGTNYGYTF
J: TRBJ2-5; D: TRBD2; V: TRBV6-1; DNA: TGTGCCAGCAGTGAAGCCGGGACTAGAAAGACCCAGTACTTC; CDR3: CASSEAGTRKTQYF
J: TRBJ2-2; D: TRBD2; V: TRBV18; DNA: TGTGCCAGCTCGACGACTAGCGGGACCACCGGGGAGCTGTTTTTT; CDR3: CASSTTSGTTGELFF
J: TRBJ2-1; D: TRBD2; V: TRBV23-1; DNA: TGCGCCAGCAGTCAACAAGACGGGGGAGGGTCCCTCTCCTACAATGAGCAGTTCTTC; CDR3: CASSQQDGGGSLSYNEQFF
J: TRBJ2-7; D: TRBD1; V: TRBV11-3; DNA: TGTGCCAGCAGCATAAATGTAGGACAGGGAGACGAGCAGTACTTC; CDR3: CASSINVGQGDEQYF
J: TRBJ2-2; D: NA; V: TRBV7-9; DNA: TGTGCCAGCAGTAGAGGAGGGGAAGGGGAGCTGTTTTTT; CDR3: CASSRGGEGELFF
J: TRBJ2-3; D: NA; V: TRBV25-1; DNA: TGTGCCAGCAGTGAATTTACAGGGCCGATGACAGATACGCAGTATTTT; CDR3: CASSEFTGPMTDTQYF
J: TRBJ1-1; D: NA; V: TRBV4-1; DNA: TGCGCCAGCAGCCGAAGGACCCGGGACACCAACGCTGAAGCTTTCTTT; CDR3: CASSRRTRDTNAEAFF
J: TRBJ1-1; D: NA; V: TRBV5-5; DNA: TGTGCCAGCAGCTTGGAATCGACAGGAAAGACTGAAGCTTTCTTT; CDR3: CASSLESTGKTEAFF
J: TRBJ2-3; D: NA; V: TRBV11-2; DNA: TGTGCCAGCAGCTTAAAGGTGTTGGACAGCACGCAGTATTTT; CDR3: CASSLKVLDSTQYF
J: TRBJ2-3; D: NA; V: TRBV7-8; DNA: TGTGCCAGCAGCTTAGATTCCCCACGCGGTACAGATACGCAGTATTTT; CDR3: CASSLDSPRGTDTQYF